This TCR beta chain was profiled in a study of blood T cell repertoires in COVID-19. Study-wide context: The United States, Italy and Spain provided the acute and convalescent COVID-19 samples.

V was cut by 2 bases and J by 6 bases, with 11 bases left in between. Germline lookup yields CDR1 SGHDN and CDR2 FVKESK. The CDR3 totals 13 residues. Everyone who took part was about 18 to 90 years old, and they came from over 20 US areas. Cohort assignment relied on participant-reported clinical history. The assay was immunoSEQ multiplex PCR, and TCRdb's table has in-frame clones only and misses some. Of nearly 250,000 clones in the sample, about 82% were seen once. The chain uses TRBV14 and TRBJ2-7; D perhaps matches TRBD2 (6 bases). Sequencing was done on a sample of PBMCs or T cells enriched from blood (not recorded which). The sequence derives from a woman aged 50 to 60 with acute COVID-19. CDR3 coding DNA: TGTGCCAGCAGCCAATTGTCGGGACTCGAGCAGTACTTC. It codes for CASSQLSGLEQYF. Full variable domain (rest looked up from reference TRBV14 and TRBJ2-7): EAGVTQFPSHSVIEKGQTVTLRCDPISGHDNLYWYRRVMGKEIKFLLHFVKESKQDESGMPNNRFLAERTGGTYSTLKVQPAELEDSGVYFCASSQLSGLEQYFGPGTRLTVT.